This T cell receptor beta chain appears in the sequencing data of a study of T cells in Graves' hyperthyroidism and ophthalmopathy. Study-level findings and limits: Blood samples included most of the expanded thyroid clonotypes exceeding 0.001.

Notes on this clonotype: What it binds is unknown.

The V gene's germline CDR1 is SEHNR and CDR2 FQNEAQ (reference sequence). The CDR3 spans 11 residues. The V end was cut by 6 bases, the J end by 12 bases, with 14 bases between. From RNA transcripts, TCR beta CDR3 regions were amplified. With the HTBI primer set, the TCR CDR3 went through a first round of RT-PCR. TCRdb called the multiplex PCR reads again in MiXCR, with one record for every CDR3 protein. The sample holds approximately 560,000 distinct CDR3 sequences; approximately 44% are singletons and the top ten take just under 8.5%. This clonotype originated in a woman aged 18-29 years with Graves' hyperthyroidism. The rearrangement uses TRBV7-9 and TRBJ1-1, with D perhaps matching TRBD1 (6 bases). Specimen: peripheral blood or thyroid tissue (not recorded which). In DNA, the CDR3 is TGTGCCAGCAGAAGAAGGGACATTTCTTTCTTT. Translating gives CASRRRDISFF.